This T cell receptor (beta chain) was recorded in a study of T cell changes during pregnancy in multiple sclerosis. Clones were sequenced by immunoSEQ multiplex PCR, and TCRdb holds only the in-frame ones, with some missing. The sample includes 40,000 to 50,000 clones, roughly nine tenths of them seen just once. The receptor's source is a female donor with multiple sclerosis, enrolled in a pregnancy study. Specimen: CD8+ T cells from peripheral blood mononuclear cells, collected after pregnancy.

This CDR3 reads CASTPGNLGKNIQYF. In DNA form, the CDR3 reads TGTGCCAGCACCCCAGGGAATCTCGGCAAAAACATTCAGTACTTC. The rearrangement uses TRBV27 and TRBJ2-4; TRBD1 might be the D (5 bases). The CDR3 totals 15 residues. Germline lookup yields CDR1 MNHEY and CDR2 SMNVEV (reference sequence). V lost 7 bases and J 3 bases, leaving 16 bases between the germline ends.